These 19 T cell receptor beta chains were all obtained from the same sample, sequenced in a study of memory CD4+ T cells and cytomegalovirus serostatus. Single viable CD3+CD4+CD8-CD45RO+ cells were sorted as the memory CD4+ T cells. Produced via immunoSEQ multiplex PCR; TCRdb's table is partial and in-frame only. The sample has about 50,000 clones; around 78% are singletons. Sequences were obtained from memory CD4+ T cells from blood. These receptors originate from an adult in good health and CMV-seronegative.

The chain links TRBV5-1 to TRBJ2-7, with D possibly matching TRBD2 (6 bases). CDR1 and CDR2 (germline): SGHRS, YFSETQ. The CDR3 consists of 12 residues. Trimming removed 3 bases from V and 5 bases from J, with 9 bases in between. CDR3 loop: CASSYRGNEQYF. CDR3 DNA: TGCGCCAGCAGCTACCGGGGGAACGAGCAGTACTTC.

The chain joins TRBV7-6 to TRBJ2-2; no clear D. Germline loops: CDR1 SGHVS, CDR2 FNYEAQ. Trimming took 3 bases from V and 6 from J, leaving 17 bases between them. CDR3 size: 16 residues. CDR3 DNA: TGTGCCAGCAGCTTCAGTTTGTTAGGATATTCCGGGGAGCTGTTTTTT. As protein: CASSFSLLGYSGELFF.

The V and J genes are TRBV2 and TRBJ1-6; D is unclear. The CDR3 runs 14 residues. V lost 1 base and J lost 11, with 12 bases in between. CDR1 is SNHLY, CDR2 FYNNEI, per germline. CDR3 amino acids: CASSEGPSGAPLHF. The CDR3 region has the DNA TGTGCCAGCAGTGAAGGTCCGTCAGGCGCACCCCTCCACTTT. The whole variable domain, filled in from reference TRBV2 and TRBJ1-6, reads EPEVTQTPSHQVTQMGQEVILRCVPISNHLYFYWYRQILGQKVEFLVSFYNNEISEKSEIFDDQFSVERPDGSNFTLKIRSTKLEDSAMYFCASSEGPSGAPLHFGNGTRLTVT.

V gene TRBV7-8 combines with J gene TRBJ2-3; 14 positions agree with TRBD2. Trimming took 5 bases from V and 4 from J; bases not matched to a gene: 14. The CDR3 runs 19 residues. CDR1 is SGHVS and CDR2 is FQNEAQ in the germline V gene. The CDR3 protein is CASSTRLAGGPPSADTQYF. CDR3 DNA: TGTGCCAGCAGCACCCGACTAGCGGGGGGGCCCCCCTCGGCAGATACGCAGTATTTT.

J is TRBJ2-7 and V is TRBV7-8, with 7 bases matching TRBD2. From germline, CDR1 is SGHVS and CDR2 FQNEAQ. V dropped 3 bases and J dropped 3; count of bases not matched to a gene: 5. The CDR3 runs 14 residues. The CDR3 nucleotides are TGTGCCAGCAGCTTGGGGGGGTTAAACTACGAGCAGTACTTC. It encodes CASSLGGLNYEQYF.

The rearrangement links TRBV6-5 to TRBJ2-7, with D possibly being TRBD1 (5 bases). The V end was cut by 0 bases, the J end by 5 bases, with 14 bases between. This CDR3 region has 15 residues. Looked up from germline, CDR1 is MNHEY and CDR2 is SVGAGI. The CDR3 is CASSYSGQGKNEQYF. CDR3 nucleotide sequence: TGTGCCAGCAGTTACTCGGGCCAGGGTAAAAACGAGCAGTACTTC.

V usage is TRBV28 and J usage is TRBJ2-2, with unresolved D. CDR3 length: 14 amino acids. Germline assignment: CDR1 MDHEN and CDR2 SYDVKM. Trimming left V 8 bases short and J 0 bases short, with 10 bases between. CDR3 region: CASGELANTGELFF. The CDR3 DNA sequence: TGTGCCAGCGGCGAGCTCGCGAACACCGGGGAGCTGTTTTTT.

The J gene is TRBJ1-2, the V gene TRBV7-9; no definite D call. Germline values: CDR1 SEHNR, CDR2 FQNEAQ (reference sequence). The CDR3 runs to 17 residues. Trimming pared 6 bases from V and 0 bases from J, leaving 20 bases between. The DNA of the CDR3 is TGTGCCAGCAGTTATACCTTAGCTGGCGGAACTAACTATGGCTACACCTTC. The encoded protein is CASSYTLAGGTNYGYTF.

This sequence joins TRBV30 and TRBJ1-4; tentative D call: TRBD1 (6 bases). There are 16 residues in the CDR3. Germline V gene data show CDR1 as GTSNPN and CDR2 as SVGIG (reference sequence). V gave up 3 bases and J gave up 5 bases, with 19 bases separating them. CDR3 residues: CAWSPGSQGQNEKLFF. The CDR3, as DNA: TGTGCCTGGAGCCCCGGGAGCCAGGGACAAAATGAAAAACTGTTTTTT.

The chain uses TRBV6-5 and TRBJ1-2, with 7 bases matching TRBD1. The length of the CDR3 is 16 residues. The V segment lost 0 bases and the J segment 8 bases; nucleotides outside the gene matches: 12. The germline CDR1 and CDR2 sequences are MNHEY and SVGAGI. DNA for the CDR3: TGTGCCAGCAGTTACTCGATTCTAGGGGGCGCGAAAGGCTACACCTTC. The encoded protein is CASSYSILGGAKGYTF.

V and J are TRBV11-2 and TRBJ2-7; D unclear. The V gene's germline CDR1 is SGHAT and CDR2 FQNNGV. V lost 4 bases and J 4 bases, leaving 14 bases between the germline ends. The CDR3 covers 14 residues. The CDR3: CASSSQLARYEQYF. In DNA form, the CDR3 reads TGTGCCAGCAGCTCCCAATTAGCACGTTACGAGCAGTACTTC.

This chain uses TRBV9 with TRBJ2-2; D perhaps matches TRBD1 (5 bases). Trimming took 4 bases from V and 4 from J, leaving 17 bases between them. CDR3 length: 16 amino acids. Germline lookup yields CDR1 SGDLS and CDR2 YYNGEE. The CDR3: CASSPGRTPSTGELFF. CDR3 DNA: TGTGCCAGCAGCCCGGGCCGGACACCATCCACCGGGGAGCTGTTTTTT.

The chain links TRBV5-1 to TRBJ2-2; 9 nucleotides agree with TRBD1. Per the germline V gene, CDR1 is SGHRS and CDR2 is YFSETQ. The CDR3 consists of 15 residues. The trim removed 4 bases at V and 7 bases at J, leaving 8 bases unmatched. The CDR3 protein is CASSPPGTGHGELFF. Written as DNA, the CDR3 is TGCGCCAGCAGCCCCCCCGGGACAGGGCACGGGGAGCTGTTTTTT.

This clone was recorded a few times. The chain has TRBV7-7 and TRBJ2-5; 14 bases match TRBD2. The CDR3 loop spans 17 amino acids. V trimming: 1 base; J trimming: 4 bases; junction bases outside the gene matches: 5. CDR1 SSHAT and CDR2 FNYEAQ come from the germline V gene (reference sequence). The CDR3 bases are TGTGCCAGCAGCTTAGGGGGACTAGCGGGGGTGAGAGAGACCCAGTACTTC. It specifies CASSLGGLAGVRETQYF.

A single count supports this clone. The V gene is TRBV30, the J gene TRBJ2-3; 8 nucleotides agree with TRBD2. Germline CDR1 and CDR2: GTSNPN and SVGIG (reference sequence). J lost 4 bases, V lost 0 bases, and 6 bases had no gene match. CDR3 length: 15 residues. The CDR3 sequence: CAWSVQAGVADTQYF. DNA of the CDR3: TGTGCCTGGAGTGTACAAGCGGGAGTTGCAGATACGCAGTATTTT.

This clone has a single count. The chain has TRBV2 and TRBJ1-5; unclear D gene. Germline CDR1 reads SNHLY; CDR2 reads FYNNEI. Trimming left V 3 bases short and J 1 base short, with 10 bases between. The length of the CDR3 is 15 residues. The chain's CDR3 is CASSDWGGSNQPQHF. The CDR3 DNA reads TGTGCCAGCAGTGATTGGGGAGGGAGCAATCAGCCCCAGCATTTT.

The chain uses TRBV5-6 and TRBJ1-1; D call uncertain. Germline V gene data show CDR1 as SGHDT and CDR2 as YYEEEE. The CDR3 has 16 residues. Deletions cut 4 bases from V and 1 base from J, with 17 bases between. CDR3 amino acids: CASSLRTLDRNTEAFF. CDR3 DNA sequence: TGTGCCAGCAGCCTTAGGACGCTAGATCGGAACACTGAAGCTTTCTTT. Full variable domain (rest looked up from reference TRBV5-6 and TRBJ1-1): DAGVTQSPTHLIKTRGQQVTLRCSPKSGHDTVSWYQQALGQGPQFIFQYYEEEERQRGNFPDRFSGHQFPNYSSELNVNALLLGDSALYLCASSLRTLDRNTEAFFGQGTRLTVV.

The chain employs TRBV20-1 and TRBJ1-1; unclear D gene. V was shortened by 6 bases and J by 1 base, with 6 bases between the two germline ends. There are 11 residues in the CDR3. Germline CDR1 is DFQATT and CDR2 is SNEGSKA (reference sequence). The CDR3 region is CSAFQNTEAFF. The CDR3 region has the DNA TGCAGTGCATTTCAGAACACTGAAGCTTTCTTT.

V usage is TRBV6-1 and J usage is TRBJ2-1; the match to TRBD2 covers 10 bases. Germline CDR1 MNHNS, CDR2 SASEGT. This CDR3 has 15 residues. J was trimmed by 6 bases and V by 2 bases; bases with no gene match: 4. CDR3 nucleotides: TGTGCCAGCAGTGAACTAGCGGGAGTGAGCAATGAGCAGTTCTTC. Amino acids: CASSELAGVSNEQFF.